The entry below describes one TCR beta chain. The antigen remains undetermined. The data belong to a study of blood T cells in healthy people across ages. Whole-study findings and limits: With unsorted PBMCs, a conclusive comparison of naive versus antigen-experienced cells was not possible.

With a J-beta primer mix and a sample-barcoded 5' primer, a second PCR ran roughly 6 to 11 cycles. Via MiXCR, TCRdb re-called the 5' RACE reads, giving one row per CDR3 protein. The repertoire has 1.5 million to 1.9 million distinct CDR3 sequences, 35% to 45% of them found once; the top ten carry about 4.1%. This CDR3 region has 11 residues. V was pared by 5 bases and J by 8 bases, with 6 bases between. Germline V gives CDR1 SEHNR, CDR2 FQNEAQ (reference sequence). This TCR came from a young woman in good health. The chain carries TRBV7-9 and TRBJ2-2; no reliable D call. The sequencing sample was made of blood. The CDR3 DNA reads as TGTGCCAGCAGCACCTATGGGGAGCTGTTTTTT. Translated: CASSTYGELFF.